This T cell receptor beta chain appears in the sequencing data of a study of T cell clones after liver transplantation. Study as a whole: Tolerance: complete withdrawal held at least one year, liver enzymes staying within twice normal. The study, taken as a whole, reports: A significant post-transplant drop in circulating graft-donor-reactive CD4 TCRbeta sequences occurred in most of the 8 subjects. Compared with third party-reactive sequences, donor-reactive ones declined more, independent of withdrawal success.

TCRdb's table, derived via immunoSEQ multiplex PCR, lists solely in-frame clones and lacks some. The data show just under 60,000 clones, about 71% seen once. Remarks on this clone: Its target is unknown.

The CDR3 runs 15 residues. V shed 5 bases and J shed 5 bases, with 15 bases lying between them. CDR1 is SGHVS and CDR2 is FNYEAQ in the germline V gene. Specimen: CD4+ T cells from blood, collected at the approximately 15-month timepoint. V is TRBV7-6 and J is TRBJ2-2; no reliable D call. The source of this sequence is a human patient who received a liver transplant. Some T cells may possibly be graft donor cells. The CDR3 reads CASSPLEVTTGELFF. The CDR3 DNA follows: TGTGCCAGCAGCCCACTTGAAGTTACGACCGGGGAGCTGTTTTTT.